Sequencing of this TCR beta chain was carried out in a study of spatial heterogeneity in lung cancer. In this sample, this clonotype turned up many times. Using its own MiXCR run on the 5' RACE reads, TCRdb lists one record per CDR3 protein. The sample has 15,000 to 20,000 distinct CDR3 sequences, roughly 6% seen once. This sample's time point: blood at routine non-recurrence follow-up after resection. Germline V lookup: CDR1 SGDLS, CDR2 YYNGEE. This CDR3 comprises 15 residues. With 0 bases removed from V and 7 bases from J, the gap between germline ends came to 14 bases. Sample: PBMCs, taken at follow-up. The origin of this receptor is a male donor with early-stage non-small cell lung cancer. The chain employs TRBV9 and TRBJ1-5; D gene ambiguous. The CDR3 sequence is CASSVAGNHGQPQHF. CDR3 in DNA: TGTGCCAGCAGCGTAGCGGGGAATCACGGACAGCCCCAGCATTTT.